The clone carrying this TCR beta chain appeared many times. Its matching antigen is unknown. Germline loops: CDR1 DFQATT, CDR2 SNEGSKA (reference sequence). The CDR3 totals 15 residues. V gave up 5 bases and J gave up 5 bases; unmatched junction bases: 10. This sample is part of a study of regulatory T cells in long-lasting Graves disease. Study conclusions and caveats: With persistent disease, TRBV28, TRBJ1-2 and TRBJ2-5 were the favored segments.

Investigators prepared the TCR beta libraries by applying iRepertoire HTBI primers and Arm-PCR of CDR3 regions. Each CDR3 protein is one row after TCRdb ran MiXCR on the multiplex PCR reads. The table shows approximately 560,000 distinct CDR3 sequences, with about 15% occurring only once. Time point: newly diagnosed GD, antithyroid drugs for less than 3 months. Construction of the TCR library relied on RNA isolated from PBMCs. These data were also reused for a study on T cells in Graves' hyperthyroidism and ophthalmopathy. That report notes: Most clonotypes expanded in the thyroid (above 0.001) were also present in blood.

This TCR was recovered from a man in his late teens or twenties with Graves disease. The material sequenced was peripheral blood mononuclear cells (PBMCs), taken at new diagnosis, from a patient treated with antithyroid drugs. V is TRBV20-1 and J is TRBJ2-7, with 12 bases that match TRBD2. CDR3 DNA sequence: TGCAGTGCTCGACTAGCGGGAGATATCCGCCACGAGCAGTACTTC. It encodes CSARLAGDIRHEQYF.